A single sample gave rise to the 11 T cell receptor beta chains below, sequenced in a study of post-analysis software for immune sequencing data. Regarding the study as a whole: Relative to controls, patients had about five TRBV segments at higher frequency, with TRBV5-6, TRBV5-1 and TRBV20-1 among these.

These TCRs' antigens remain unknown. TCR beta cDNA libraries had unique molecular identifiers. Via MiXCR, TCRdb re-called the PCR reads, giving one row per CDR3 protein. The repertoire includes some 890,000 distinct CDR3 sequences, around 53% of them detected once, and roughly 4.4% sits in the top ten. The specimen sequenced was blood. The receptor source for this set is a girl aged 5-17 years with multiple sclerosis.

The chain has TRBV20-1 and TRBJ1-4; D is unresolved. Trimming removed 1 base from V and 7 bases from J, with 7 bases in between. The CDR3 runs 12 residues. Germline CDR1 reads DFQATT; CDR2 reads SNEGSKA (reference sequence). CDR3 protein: CSARAPPEKLFF. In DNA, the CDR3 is TGCAGTGCTAGAGCTCCTCCTGAAAAACTGTTTTTT.

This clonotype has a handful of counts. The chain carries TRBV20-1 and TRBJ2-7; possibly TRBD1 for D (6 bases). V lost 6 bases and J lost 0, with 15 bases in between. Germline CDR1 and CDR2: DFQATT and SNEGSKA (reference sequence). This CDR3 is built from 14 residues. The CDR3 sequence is CSARTDGTSYEQYF. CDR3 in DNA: TGCAGTGCGAGGACAGACGGAACCTCCTACGAGCAGTACTTC.

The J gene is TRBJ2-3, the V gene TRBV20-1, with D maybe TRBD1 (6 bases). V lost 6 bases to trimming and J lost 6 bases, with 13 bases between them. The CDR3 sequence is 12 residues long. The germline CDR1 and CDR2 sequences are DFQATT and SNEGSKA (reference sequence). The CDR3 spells CSANRAGDTQYF. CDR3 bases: TGCAGTGCAAACAGGGCTGGGGATACGCAGTATTTT.

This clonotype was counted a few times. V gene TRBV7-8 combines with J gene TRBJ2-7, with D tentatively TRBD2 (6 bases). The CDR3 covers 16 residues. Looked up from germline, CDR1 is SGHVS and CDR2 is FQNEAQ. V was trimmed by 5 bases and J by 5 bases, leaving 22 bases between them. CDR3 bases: TGTGCCAGCAGCCCGGAGGGGATCCTTATCCCCCACGAGCAGTACTTC. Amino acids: CASSPEGILIPHEQYF.

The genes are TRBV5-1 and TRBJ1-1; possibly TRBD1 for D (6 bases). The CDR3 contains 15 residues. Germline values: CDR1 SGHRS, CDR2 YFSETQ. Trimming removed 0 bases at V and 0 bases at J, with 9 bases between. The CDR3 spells CASSLGTAMNTEAFF. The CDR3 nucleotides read TGCGCCAGCAGCTTGGGGACAGCAATGAACACTGAAGCTTTCTTT.

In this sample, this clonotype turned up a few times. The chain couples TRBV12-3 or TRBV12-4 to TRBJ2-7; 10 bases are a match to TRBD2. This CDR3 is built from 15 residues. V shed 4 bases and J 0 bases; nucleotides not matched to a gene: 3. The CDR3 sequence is CASSSPSGSSYEQYF. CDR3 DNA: TGTGCCAGCAGTTCCCCTAGCGGGAGCTCCTACGAGCAGTACTTC.

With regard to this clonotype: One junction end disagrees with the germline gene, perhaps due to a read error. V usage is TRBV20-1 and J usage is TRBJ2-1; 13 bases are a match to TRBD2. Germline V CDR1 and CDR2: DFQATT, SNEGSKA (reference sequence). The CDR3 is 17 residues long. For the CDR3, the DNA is TGCAGTGCTAGCCCCATCGGAACTAGCGGGAGGGGTAATGAGCAATTCTTC. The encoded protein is CSASPIGTSGRGNEQFF.

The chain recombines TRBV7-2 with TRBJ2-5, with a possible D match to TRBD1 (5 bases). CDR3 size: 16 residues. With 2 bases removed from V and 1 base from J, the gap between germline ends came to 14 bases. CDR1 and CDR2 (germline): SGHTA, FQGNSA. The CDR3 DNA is TGTGCCAGCAGCTTATCGGTGGGCCAGGGCCAAGAGACCCAGTACTTC. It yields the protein CASSLSVGQGQETQYF. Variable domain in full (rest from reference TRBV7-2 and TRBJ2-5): GAGVSQSPSNKVTEKGKDVELRCDPISGHTALYWYRQSLGQGLEFLIYFQGNSAPDKSGLPSDRFSAERTGGSVSTLTIQRTQQEDSAVYLCASSLSVGQGQETQYFGPGTRLLVL.

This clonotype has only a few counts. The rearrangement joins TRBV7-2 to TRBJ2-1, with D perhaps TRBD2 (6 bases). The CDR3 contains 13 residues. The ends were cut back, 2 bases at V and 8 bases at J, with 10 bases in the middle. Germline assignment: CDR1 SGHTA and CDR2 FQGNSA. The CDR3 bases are TGTGCCAGCAGCTTATCGACTAGATATGAGCAGTTCTTC. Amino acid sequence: CASSLSTRYEQFF.

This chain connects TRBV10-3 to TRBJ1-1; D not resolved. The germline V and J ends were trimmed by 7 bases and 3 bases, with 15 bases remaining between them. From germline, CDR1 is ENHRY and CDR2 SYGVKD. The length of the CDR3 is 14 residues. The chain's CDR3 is CAITARGGYTEAFF. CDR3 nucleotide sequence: TGTGCCATCACTGCTAGAGGAGGCTACACTGAAGCTTTCTTT.

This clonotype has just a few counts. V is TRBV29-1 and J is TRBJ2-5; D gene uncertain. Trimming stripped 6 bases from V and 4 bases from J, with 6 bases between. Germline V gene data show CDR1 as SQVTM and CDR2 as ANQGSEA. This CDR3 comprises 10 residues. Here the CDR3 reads CSVAIETQYF. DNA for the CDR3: TGCAGCGTCGCTATAGAGACCCAGTACTTC.